This section outlines one T cell receptor (beta chain) sequence together with its context. This clonotype was counted ten times or more. What antigen it recognizes has not been identified. The record has no base qualities; no much larger clone is one base away. Including the terminal cysteine and phenylalanine, the CDR3 comprises 19 residues. Solely the CDR3 DNA is kept, with 57 bases framed from the first base. The germline ends are 25 bases apart after V is trimmed by 4 bases and J by 0 bases. CDR1 and CDR2 (SGHRS, YFSETQ) derive from the germline V gene. TCR beta CDR3 regions were amplified from RNA transcripts for repertoire sequencing. HTBI primers and the Qiagen OneStep RT-PCR kit were used in a first-round RT-PCR, which was followed by a second-round multiplex PCR, size selection and purification. Libraries were sequenced paired-end with 100 bp reads on an Illumina HiSeq2000. The study's own analysis went as follows. SOAPnuke was used to process the reads, removing any read that contained adapters or uncalled bases, had a mean Phred below 15, or lacked an exact match to the constant primer or identifier. COPE v1.2.5 was used to merge high-quality paired reads. Each unique nucleotide sequence was defined as a clonotype, and clonotypes were aligned to IMGT TRB V, D and J references with MiTCR v1.1. The analysis was limited to V-J combinations with a frequency above 0.0001, which together covered approximately 99% of repertoires. A TCR clonal expansion and chaos score per V-J combination was defined as the ratio of F50 clonal expansion to chaos observed in the TCRdist matrix. Features were reduced by Welch's t-statistics and random forest to approximately 12 V-J combinations, which fed a naive Bayes classifier. The similarity between thyroid and blood repertoires was quantified using the Morisita-Horn index. TCRdb reprocessed the public reads (quality trimming at Q25 with fastp, clone calling with MiXCR) and kept in-frame beta chains. CDR3 protein duplicates are merged, each entry listing the most common genes and DNA. TCRdb, not the authors, supplied the V and J calls. The sample contains some 1.1 million distinct CDR3 sequences, about 36% of them found a single time. Around 10% of the sample is taken by the ten largest.

Patients with hyperthyroidism were aged 18 to 65 years, had been newly diagnosed, and had a disease duration of less than 2 months. Patients with other autoimmune diseases, uncontrolled infections, pregnancy or lactation were excluded. Diagnosis relied on clinical symptoms, serum thyroxine, TRAb, thyroid ultrasound and orbital computed tomography. Trizol reagent was used to extract the total RNA, and its quality was then checked on an Agilent 2100 Bioanalyzer. The sample originates from a study of Graves' ophthalmopathy and Graves' hyperthyroidism listed by TCRdb under 2018. Study-wide context: Stable hyperthyroidism was defined as no progression to ophthalmopathy within 18 months of follow-up. Following sample collection, hyperthyroidism patients were given methimazole at a starting dose of 30 mg daily, and ophthalmopathy patients were given high-dose intravenous methylprednisolone. In roughly six hyperthyroidism patients, the T-cell repertoires found in thyroid tissue were compared with those found in blood. A discovery set of more than 90 patients (43 ophthalmopathy, fewer than 60 stable hyperthyroidism) was enrolled to explore V-J signatures distinguishing ophthalmopathy from hyperthyroidism. An independent validation cohort was composed of approximately 18 hyperthyroidism patients and 17 patients who later progressed from hyperthyroidism to ophthalmopathy. In total, 135 blood samples were TCR-sequenced: approximately 42 ophthalmopathy, some 75 hyperthyroidism and about 17 hyperthyroidism-to-ophthalmopathy patients. The study used signatures of the TCR beta repertoire to tell Graves' ophthalmopathy apart from Graves' hyperthyroidism and to predict which patients would progress to ophthalmopathy.

Results the study describes overall, beyond this receptor: In cross-validation, the 13-signature model distinguished ophthalmopathy from stable hyperthyroidism with about 87% sensitivity and 81.08% specificity, and in the test set the corresponding values were roughly 80% and 76%. Sample size was not predetermined statistically, and investigators were not blinded to group allocation. Most expanded thyroid clonotypes with a frequency above 0.001 also appeared in blood, which suggests that blood repertoires may reflect the immune response in the thyroid. In validation, the model predicted ophthalmopathy progression with nearly 71% sensitivity and approximately 78% specificity; about a dozen predicted patients were CT-confirmed with GO in a median of 6.5 months.

Specimen: peripheral blood or thyroid tissue (not recorded which). This sequence uses TRBV5-1 and TRBJ1-1, with TRBD1 tentatively as D gene (5 bases match). This sequence was found in an adult man with Graves' hyperthyroidism. The sequenced DNA: TGCGCCAGCAGCCCGGGGCTGAGGGCGGGAGTATCGATGAACACTGAAGCTTTCTTT. Its amino acids are CASSPGLRAGVSMNTEAFF.